What follows describes a single T cell receptor (beta chain). What it binds is unknown. Autoimmune disease history or systemic immunosuppression meant exclusion. These data come from a study of OX40 agonist ivuxolimab in advanced cancers. The CDR3 totals 13 residues. The germline V gene encodes CDR1 SGHTA and CDR2 FQGNSA. Trimming removed 0 bases from V and 3 bases from J, with 4 bases in between. General study points: At 0.1 to 3.0 mg/kg and by week 6, CD4+ and CD8+ T cells in the blood had expanded clonally. Among the least clonally expanded were partial responders at 0.1-3.0 mg/kg.

Here immunoSEQ multiplex PCR was the method, and the copy in TCRdb shows in-frame clones only, minus some. The sample shows roughly 86,000 clones, 65% to 90% of them seen only once. The material sequenced was CD4+ or CD8+ T cells sorted from blood, taken in a trial of the OX40 agonist ivuxolimab. The chain is built from TRBV7-2 and TRBJ2-3; D is uncertain. This clonotype originated in an adult with an advanced solid tumor such as melanoma, head and neck, liver or kidney cancer. This CDR3 reads CASSLAKTDTQYF. CDR3 nucleotide sequence: TGTGCCAGCAGCTTAGCGAAGACAGATACGCAGTATTTT.